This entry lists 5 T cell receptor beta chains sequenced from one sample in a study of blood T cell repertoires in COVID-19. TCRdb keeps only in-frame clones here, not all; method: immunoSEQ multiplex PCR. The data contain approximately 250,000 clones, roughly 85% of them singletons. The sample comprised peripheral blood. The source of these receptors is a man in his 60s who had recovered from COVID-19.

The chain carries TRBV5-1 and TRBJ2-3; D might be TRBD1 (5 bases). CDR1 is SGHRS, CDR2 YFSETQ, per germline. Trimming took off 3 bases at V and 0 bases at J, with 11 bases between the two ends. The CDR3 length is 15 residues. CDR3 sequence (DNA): TGCGCCAGCAGCTCCCAGGGCCTCAGCACAGATACGCAGTATTTT. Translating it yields CASSSQGLSTDTQYF. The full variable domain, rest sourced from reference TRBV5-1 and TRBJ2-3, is KAGVTQTPRYLIKTRGQQVTLSCSPISGHRSVSWYQQTPGQGLQFLFEYFSETQRNKGNFPGRFSGRQFSNSRSEMNVSTLELGDSALYLCASSSQGLSTDTQYFGPGTRLTVL.

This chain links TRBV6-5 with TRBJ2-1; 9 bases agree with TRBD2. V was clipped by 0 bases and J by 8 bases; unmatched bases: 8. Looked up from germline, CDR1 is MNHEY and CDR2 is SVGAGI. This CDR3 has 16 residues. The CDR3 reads CASSYSMRGGPHEQFF. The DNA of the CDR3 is TGTGCCAGCAGTTACTCGATGCGGGGGGGACCGCATGAGCAGTTCTTC.

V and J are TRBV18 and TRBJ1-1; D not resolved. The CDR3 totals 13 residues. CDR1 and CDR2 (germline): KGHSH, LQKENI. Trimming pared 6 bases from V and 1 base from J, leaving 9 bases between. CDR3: CASSSNSNTEAFF. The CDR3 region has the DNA TGTGCCAGCTCGTCGAACTCGAACACTGAAGCTTTCTTT.

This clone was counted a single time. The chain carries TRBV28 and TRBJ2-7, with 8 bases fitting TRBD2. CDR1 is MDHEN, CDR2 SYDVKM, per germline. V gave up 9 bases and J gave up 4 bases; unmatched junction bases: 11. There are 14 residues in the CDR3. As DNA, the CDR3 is TGTGCCAGTAGAGTCGGCGGGGGGCCGTACGAGCAGTACTTC. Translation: CASRVGGGPYEQYF.

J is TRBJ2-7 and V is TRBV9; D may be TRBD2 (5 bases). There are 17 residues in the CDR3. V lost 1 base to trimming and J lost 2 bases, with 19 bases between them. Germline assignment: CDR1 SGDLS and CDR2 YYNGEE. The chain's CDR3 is CASSVTDVISAAYEQYF. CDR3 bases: TGTGCCAGCAGCGTAACCGATGTGATCTCAGCGGCCTACGAGCAGTACTTC.